The 16 T cell receptor beta chains reported below all come from one sample, sequenced in a study of T cell changes during pregnancy in multiple sclerosis. TCRdb keeps only in-frame clones here, not all; method: immunoSEQ multiplex PCR. The profile shows 90,000 to 120,000 clones, 85% to 95% of them singletons. The input for sequencing was peripheral blood, taken in the third trimester of pregnancy. These receptors were collected from a female donor in good health, enrolled as a control in a pregnancy study.

The chain couples TRBV7-2 to TRBJ1-5, with 10 nucleotides matching TRBD1. The germline V gene encodes CDR1 SGHTA and CDR2 FQGNSA. V was clipped by 5 bases and J by 4 bases; unmatched bases: 5. This CDR3 contains 15 residues. As DNA, the CDR3 is TGTGCCAGCAGCCCGGGGGGACAGGGGAATCAGCCCCAGCATTTT. Amino acids: CASSPGGQGNQPQHF. Variable domain in full (rest from reference TRBV7-2 and TRBJ1-5): GAGVSQSPSNKVTEKGKDVELRCDPISGHTALYWYRQSLGQGLEFLIYFQGNSAPDKSGLPSDRFSAERTGGSVSTLTIQRTQQEDSAVYLCASSPGGQGNQPQHFGDGTRLSIL.

The chain links TRBV5-1 to TRBJ2-1; 11 nucleotides match TRBD1. The germline V gene has CDR1 SGHRS and CDR2 YFSETQ. J lost 0 bases, V lost 1 base, and 9 bases had no gene match. The CDR3 length is 19 residues. CDR3 bases: TGCGCCAGCAGCTTGCCCGGGACAGGGGGGATATTCTCCTACAATGAGCAGTTCTTC. Protein product: CASSLPGTGGIFSYNEQFF.

The rearrangement uses TRBV27 and TRBJ2-1; possible D gene TRBD2, 5 bases. The germline V gene has CDR1 MNHEY and CDR2 SMNVEV (reference sequence). Trimming removed 2 bases at V and 3 bases at J, with 11 bases between. This CDR3 is built from 15 residues. CDR3 protein: CASSLEGASYNEQFF. Here the CDR3 DNA reads TGTGCCAGCAGTTTAGAGGGAGCTAGCTACAATGAGCAGTTCTTC.

The rearrangement joins TRBV2 to TRBJ1-1; D unresolved. The CDR3 runs to 12 residues. CDR1 and CDR2 from the germline V gene are SNHLY and FYNNEI. The V end lost 8 bases, the J end lost 5 bases, and 12 bases lay between the germline ends. The CDR3 region is CASRLSGTEAFF. In nucleotides, the CDR3 is TGTGCCAGCCGACTTAGTGGGACTGAAGCTTTCTTT. Full variable domain (missing parts from reference TRBV2 and TRBJ1-1): EPEVTQTPSHQVTQMGQEVILRCVPISNHLYFYWYRQILGQKVEFLVSFYNNEISEKSEIFDDQFSVERPDGSNFTLKIRSTKLEDSAMYFCASRLSGTEAFFGQGTRLTVV.

The rearrangement uses TRBV5-6 and TRBJ2-7, with unresolved D. CDR3 length: 12 amino acids. Per the germline V gene, CDR1 is SGHDT and CDR2 is YYEEEE. V shed 4 bases and J shed 2 bases, with 7 bases lying between them. The CDR3 nucleotides read TGTGCCAGCAGCACTCTCACCTACGAGCAGTACTTC. This gives the protein CASSTLTYEQYF.

The chain carries TRBV19 and TRBJ2-1; no firm D call. This CDR3 comprises 13 residues. V was pared by 3 bases and J by 5 bases, with 8 bases between. The germline gives CDR1 LNHDA, CDR2 SQIVND (reference sequence). As DNA, the CDR3 is TGTGCCAGTAGTATGAACTACCACAATGAGCAGTTCTTC. The encoded protein is CASSMNYHNEQFF.

This clone showed up just a few times. V usage is TRBV5-1 and J usage is TRBJ1-1, with D possibly being TRBD1 (5 bases). Germline V gene sequence: CDR1 SGHRS, CDR2 YFSETQ. CDR3 length equals 14 residues. V lost 3 bases and J 6 bases, leaving 15 bases between the germline ends. The CDR3 loop reads CASSWVGGDPEAFF. The CDR3 coding sequence is TGCGCCAGCAGCTGGGTCGGGGGGGACCCTGAAGCTTTCTTT.

This clone was counted once. V gene TRBV7-2 combines with J gene TRBJ1-6; D gene uncertain. With 2 bases removed from V and 5 bases from J, the gap between germline ends came to 19 bases. Germline values: CDR1 SGHTA, CDR2 FQGNSA. This CDR3 region has 18 residues. The CDR3 protein is CASSLKIGSGTHNSPLHF. DNA of the CDR3: TGTGCCAGCAGCTTAAAAATTGGGTCGGGAACCCATAATTCACCCCTCCACTTT. Looking up the rest from reference TRBV7-2 and TRBJ1-6 gives the full variable domain: GAGVSQSPSNKVTEKGKDVELRCDPISGHTALYWYRQSLGQGLEFLIYFQGNSAPDKSGLPSDRFSAERTGGSVSTLTIQRTQQEDSAVYLCASSLKIGSGTHNSPLHFGNGTRLTVT.

The J gene is TRBJ2-2, the V gene TRBV6-1, with D uncertain. Germline CDR1 MNHNS, CDR2 SASEGT. The CDR3 is 14 amino acids. Deletions cut 4 bases from V and 8 bases from J, with 14 bases between. This chain's CDR3 is CASSGLLTPGELFF. As DNA, the CDR3 is TGTGCCAGCAGTGGGCTGTTAACACCGGGGGAGCTGTTTTTT.

This clone was counted once. The chain couples TRBV5-4 to TRBJ2-1; 7 bases are shared with TRBD2. Losses at the gene ends were 1 base for V and 4 bases for J; bases not matched to a gene: 5. The CDR3 is made up of 15 amino acids. Germline CDR1 is SGHNT and CDR2 is YYREEE (reference sequence). The chain's CDR3 is CASSLFGGGYNEQFF. In nucleotides, the CDR3 is TGTGCCAGCAGCTTGTTTGGGGGGGGTTACAATGAGCAGTTCTTC. Drawing the rest from reference TRBV5-4 and TRBJ2-1, the complete variable domain is ETGVTQSPTHLIKTRGQQVTLRCSSQSGHNTVSWYQQALGQGPQFIFQYYREEENGRGNFPPRFSGLQFPNYSSELNVNALELDDSALYLCASSLFGGGYNEQFFGPGTRLTVL.

V gene TRBV7-7 combines with J gene TRBJ2-5, with D possibly being TRBD2 (5 bases). V dropped 5 bases and J dropped 2 bases, with 9 bases sitting between them. Germline V CDR1 and CDR2: SSHAT, FNYEAQ (reference sequence). The CDR3 length is 13 residues. The CDR3 DNA reads as TGTGCCAGCAGCCCGGGGAATCAAGAGACCCAGTACTTC. Protein sequence: CASSPGNQETQYF.

The rearrangement uses TRBV7-8 and TRBJ1-2, with 8 bases that match TRBD1. Germline V gene sequence: CDR1 SGHVS, CDR2 FQNEAQ. The CDR3 length is 16 residues. The trim removed 1 base at V and 8 bases at J, leaving 12 bases unmatched. CDR3 nucleotide sequence: TGTGCCAGCAGCTTAGGCTATTCGCAGGGGGCAGGGGGCTACACCTTC. Amino acid sequence: CASSLGYSQGAGGYTF.

The chain uses TRBV7-3 and TRBJ2-3, with TRBD1 matching 9 bases. CDR1 SGHTA and CDR2 FQGTGA come from the germline V gene. J gave up 3 bases and V 4 bases, and 8 bases lay outside the gene matches. The CDR3 length is 16 residues. CDR3 protein: CASSSTGGKITDTQYF. The CDR3 DNA reads as TGTGCCAGCAGCTCCACAGGGGGCAAGATTACAGATACGCAGTATTTT.

This clone was observed once. This chain uses TRBV7-2 with TRBJ1-1, with TRBD1 identical over 9 bases. Looked up from germline, CDR1 is SGHTA and CDR2 is FQGNSA. CDR3 length equals 15 residues. Trimming took 2 bases from V and 4 from J; bases not matched to a gene: 5. The CDR3 loop is CASSLQGTGITEAFF. The CDR3 DNA follows: TGTGCCAGCAGCTTACAAGGGACAGGGATCACTGAAGCTTTCTTT.

The rearrangement uses TRBV9 and TRBJ1-5; tentative D call: TRBD1 (6 bases). Deletions cut 2 bases from V and 4 bases from J, with 13 bases between. Germline CDR1 reads SGDLS; CDR2 reads YYNGEE. The CDR3 is 15 residues long. CDR3 residues: CASSVSPGENQPQHF. CDR3 DNA: TGTGCCAGCAGCGTTTCCCCAGGGGAGAATCAGCCCCAGCATTTT.

The chain employs TRBV9 and TRBJ2-3; TRBD1 agrees at 12 bases. Germline CDR1 and CDR2: SGDLS and YYNGEE. CDR3 length: 15 amino acids. V shed 2 bases and J 4 bases; nucleotides not matched to a gene: 2. CDR3 residues: CASSVGTGGPDTQYF. The CDR3 region has the DNA TGTGCCAGCAGCGTCGGGACAGGGGGCCCAGATACGCAGTATTTT. Complete variable domain (other parts from reference TRBV9 and TRBJ2-3): DSGVTQTPKHLITATGQRVTLRCSPRSGDLSVYWYQQSLDQGLQFLIQYYNGEERAKGNILERFSAQQFPDLHSELNLSSLELGDSALYFCASSVGTGGPDTQYFGPGTRLTVL.